The 10 T cell receptor beta chains listed next were all sequenced from one sample in a study of blood T cell repertoires in COVID-19. Libraries were prepared by immunoSEQ multiplex PCR; TCRdb keeps only in-frame clonotypes and omits some of them. The table shows some 80,000 clones, with roughly 90% occurring only once. Sequencing was carried out using peripheral blood. These receptors were obtained from a human donor in a cohort sampled during active COVID-19.

The chain links TRBV27 to TRBJ2-1; 7 bases map to TRBD1. Trimming removed 3 bases from V and 4 bases from J; junction bases left unmatched: 6. Germline CDR1 reads MNHEY; CDR2 reads SMNVEV (reference sequence). This CDR3 comprises 15 residues. The DNA for the CDR3 is TGTGCCAGCAGTTTGGGGACAGAATTTTACAATGAGCAGTTCTTC. It is translated as CASSLGTEFYNEQFF.

This chain links TRBV7-2 with TRBJ1-4, with 9 positions matching TRBD1. The CDR3 runs 14 residues. With 4 bases clipped from V and 5 bases from J, the junction kept 2 bases outside the gene matches. Germline CDR1 reads SGHTA; CDR2 reads FQGNSA. CDR3 DNA sequence: TGTGCCAGCAGCTCTACAGGGGGCAATGAAAAACTGTTTTTT. It is translated as CASSSTGGNEKLFF.

The rearrangement uses TRBV12-3 or TRBV12-4 and TRBJ1-2, with 8 bases that match TRBD1. The CDR3 covers 13 residues. V gave up 6 bases and J gave up 6 bases; unmatched junction bases: 6. The CDR3 loop is CASRGDRYDGYTF. CDR3 bases: TGTGCCAGCAGAGGGGACAGGTATGATGGCTACACCTTC.

The chain employs TRBV7-9 and TRBJ1-2; 8 nucleotides match TRBD1. Per germline, CDR1 SEHNR and CDR2 FQNEAQ (reference sequence). The CDR3 is 15 amino acids. V lost 5 bases, J lost 4 bases, and 9 bases stayed unmatched. DNA of the CDR3: TGTGCCAGCAGCCCCCGGACAGGGATGGGCTATGGCTACACCTTC. Translating gives CASSPRTGMGYGYTF.

The chain employs TRBV15 and TRBJ2-1; 11 bases map to TRBD2. The CDR3 is 19 amino acids. V gave up 3 bases and J gave up 6 bases; unmatched junction bases: 16. CDR1 and CDR2 (germline): LNHNV, YYDKDF (reference sequence). CDR3 loop: CATSSAPGTSGRKPNEQFF. CDR3 sequence (DNA): TGTGCCACCAGCAGTGCTCCCGGGACTAGCGGCCGGAAACCCAATGAGCAGTTCTTC.

This clone has a handful of counts. The chain uses TRBV5-1 and TRBJ2-2; 11 bases agree with TRBD2. V lost 0 bases and J lost 4; bases outside the gene matches: 2. This CDR3 is built from 16 residues. Germline CDR1 is SGHRS and CDR2 is YFSETQ. Here the CDR3 DNA reads TGCGCCAGCAGCTTGGCTAGCGGGGGGAGCACCGGGGAGCTGTTTTTT. Protein product: CASSLASGGSTGELFF.

Concerning this clone: This sample also contains other DNA sequences that code for the same CDR3. The gene calls are TRBV5-1 and TRBJ1-5; D gene ambiguous. Germline V lookup: CDR1 SGHRS, CDR2 YFSETQ. This CDR3 has 15 residues. Deletions cut 0 bases from V and 7 bases from J, with 14 bases between. The DNA for the CDR3 is TGCGCCAGCAGCTTGGGGGGAGATCGGTACCAGCCCCAGCATTTT. Its translation is CASSLGGDRYQPQHF.

V is TRBV6-5 and J is TRBJ2-5, with D perhaps matching TRBD1 (6 bases). CDR1 and CDR2 (germline): MNHEY, SVGAGI. The CDR3 runs to 14 residues. Trimming removed 6 bases at V and 5 bases at J, with 16 bases between. The CDR3, as DNA: TGTGCCAGCAGGCCCAGGGGATACCGGGAGACCCAGTACTTC. Translation: CASRPRGYRETQYF.

The CDR3 here is CASSLGWRGTYNEQFF. DNA for the CDR3: TGTGCCAGCAGCTTAGGGTGGCGGGGTACCTACAATGAGCAGTTCTTC. The rearrangement joins TRBV7-2 to TRBJ2-1; TRBD2 might be the D (6 bases). The V gene's germline CDR1 is SGHTA and CDR2 FQGNSA. The CDR3 sequence is 16 residues long. Between the trimmed V and J ends, which lost 1 base and 2 bases, there was a span of 12 bases.

This clone was seen only a few times. V usage is TRBV18 and J usage is TRBJ2-1; 10 positions agree with TRBD2. There are 19 residues in the CDR3. V shed 4 bases, J shed 10 bases, and the junction held 22 bases outside the gene matches. The V gene's germline CDR1 is KGHSH and CDR2 LQKENI. For the CDR3, the DNA is TGTGCCAGCTCACTTGCCCCTCTCTTGGCTAGCGGGAGATTGGGAGAGCAGTTCTTC. Translated: CASSLAPLLASGRLGEQFF.